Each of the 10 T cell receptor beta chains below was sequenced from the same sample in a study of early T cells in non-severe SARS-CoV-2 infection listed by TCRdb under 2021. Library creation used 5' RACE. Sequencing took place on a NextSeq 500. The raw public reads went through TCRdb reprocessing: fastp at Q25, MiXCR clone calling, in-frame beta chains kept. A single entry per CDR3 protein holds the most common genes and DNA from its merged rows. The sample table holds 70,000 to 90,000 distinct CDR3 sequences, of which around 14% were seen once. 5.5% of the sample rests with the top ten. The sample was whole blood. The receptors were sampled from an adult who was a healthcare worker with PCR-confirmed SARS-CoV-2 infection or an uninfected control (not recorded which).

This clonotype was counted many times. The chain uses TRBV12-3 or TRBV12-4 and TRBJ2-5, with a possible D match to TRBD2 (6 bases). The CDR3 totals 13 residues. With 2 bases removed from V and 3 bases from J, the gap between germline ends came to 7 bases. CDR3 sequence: CASSLPGEETQYF. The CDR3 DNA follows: TGTGCCAGCAGTTTACCGGGAGAAGAGACCCAGTACTTC.

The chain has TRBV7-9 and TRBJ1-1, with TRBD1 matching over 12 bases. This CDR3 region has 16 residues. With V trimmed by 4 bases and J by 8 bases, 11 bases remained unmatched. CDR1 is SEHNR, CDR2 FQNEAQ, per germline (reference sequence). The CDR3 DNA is TGTGCCAGCAGCTCCCCGGGACAGGGGGCCTGGGGAGAAGCTTTCTTT. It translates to CASSSPGQGAWGEAFF.

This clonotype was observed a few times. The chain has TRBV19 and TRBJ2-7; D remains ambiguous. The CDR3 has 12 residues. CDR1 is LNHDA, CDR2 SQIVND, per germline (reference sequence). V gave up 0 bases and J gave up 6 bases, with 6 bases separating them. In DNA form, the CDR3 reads TGTGCCAGTAGTATAGAAGGGCGCGAGCAGTACTTC. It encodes CASSIEGREQYF. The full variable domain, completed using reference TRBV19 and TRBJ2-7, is DGGITQSPKYLFRKEGQNVTLSCEQNLNHDAMYWYRQDPGQGLRLIYYSQIVNDFQKGDIAEGYSVSREKKESFPLTVTSAQKNPTAFYLCASSIEGREQYFGPGTRLTVT.

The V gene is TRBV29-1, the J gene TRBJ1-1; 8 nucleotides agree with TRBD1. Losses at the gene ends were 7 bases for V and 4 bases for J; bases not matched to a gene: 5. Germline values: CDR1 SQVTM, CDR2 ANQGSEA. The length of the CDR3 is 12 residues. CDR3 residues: CSADRGSTEAFF. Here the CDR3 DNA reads TGCAGCGCAGACAGGGGAAGCACTGAAGCTTTCTTT.

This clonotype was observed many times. The CDR3 here is CSARGKKGATDTQYF. CDR3 sequence (DNA): TGCAGTGCTAGAGGGAAAAAGGGGGCCACAGATACGCAGTATTTT. The chain joins TRBV20-1 to TRBJ2-3, with TRBD1 identical over 7 bases. This CDR3 has 15 amino acids. Germline-derived CDR1 and CDR2 are DFQATT and SNEGSKA (reference sequence). After removal of 1 base from V and 2 bases from J, the junction contained 6 bases not matched to a gene.

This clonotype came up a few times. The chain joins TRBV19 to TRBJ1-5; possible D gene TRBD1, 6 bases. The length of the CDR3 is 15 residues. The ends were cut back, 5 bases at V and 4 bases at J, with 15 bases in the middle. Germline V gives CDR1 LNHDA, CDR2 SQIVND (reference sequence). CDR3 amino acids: CASSFQLGANQPQHF. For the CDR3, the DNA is TGTGCCAGTAGTTTCCAGTTGGGGGCTAATCAGCCCCAGCATTTT.

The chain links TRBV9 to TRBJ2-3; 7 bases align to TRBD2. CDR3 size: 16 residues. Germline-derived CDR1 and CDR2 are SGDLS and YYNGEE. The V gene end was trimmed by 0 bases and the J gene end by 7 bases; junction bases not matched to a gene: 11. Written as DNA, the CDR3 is TGTGCCAGCAGCGTAGCTACCAGCGGGACTGACAATACGCAGTATTTT. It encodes CASSVATSGTDNTQYF.

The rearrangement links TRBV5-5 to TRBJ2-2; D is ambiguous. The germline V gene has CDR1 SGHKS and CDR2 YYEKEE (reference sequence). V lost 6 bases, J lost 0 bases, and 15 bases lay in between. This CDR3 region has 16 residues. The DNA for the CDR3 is TGTGCCAGCAAGCCCCTGGGTGGAACGAACACCGGGGAGCTGTTTTTT. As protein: CASKPLGGTNTGELFF.

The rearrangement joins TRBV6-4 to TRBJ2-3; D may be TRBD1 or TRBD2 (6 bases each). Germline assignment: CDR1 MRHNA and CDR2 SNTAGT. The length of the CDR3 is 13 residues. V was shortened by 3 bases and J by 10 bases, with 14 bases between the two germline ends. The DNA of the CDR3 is TGTGCCAGCAGTGATAAAGAGGAGGGGGCGCAGTATTTT. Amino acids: CASSDKEEGAQYF.

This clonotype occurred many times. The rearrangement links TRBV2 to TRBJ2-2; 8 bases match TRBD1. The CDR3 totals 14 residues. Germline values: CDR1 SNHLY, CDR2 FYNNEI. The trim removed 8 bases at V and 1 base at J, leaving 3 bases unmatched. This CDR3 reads CASGGTGNTGELFF. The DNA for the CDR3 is TGTGCCAGCGGTGGGACAGGGAACACCGGGGAGCTGTTTTTT.